The present TCR beta chain was sequenced within a study of identical twins. The study's findings and limits: Carriage of fewer insertions was seen in abundant cord blood beta clonotypes, whereas memory repertoires showed none. Invariant MAIT and iNKT cells may have partly biased zero-insertion analyses.

Carrying unique molecular identifiers, the cDNA also gained a universal primer site through template switching. TCRdb fed the 5' RACE reads into MiXCR, producing one record per CDR3 protein. The sample has hundreds of thousands of distinct CDR3 sequences, approximately 9% seen once. V was pared by 6 bases and J by 10 bases, with 16 bases between. The CDR3 loop spans 14 amino acids. There are a few counts of this clonotype. What it recognizes is unknown. This chain uses TRBV12-3 or TRBV12-4 with TRBJ1-6; no reliable D call. This TCR came from a woman aged 18 to 35 in good health. The specimen was memory (CD45RO+) T cells sorted from blood. The CDR3: CASSSTVAGSPLHF. The DNA for the CDR3 is TGTGCCAGCAGCTCCACAGTGGCGGGGTCACCCCTCCACTTT.